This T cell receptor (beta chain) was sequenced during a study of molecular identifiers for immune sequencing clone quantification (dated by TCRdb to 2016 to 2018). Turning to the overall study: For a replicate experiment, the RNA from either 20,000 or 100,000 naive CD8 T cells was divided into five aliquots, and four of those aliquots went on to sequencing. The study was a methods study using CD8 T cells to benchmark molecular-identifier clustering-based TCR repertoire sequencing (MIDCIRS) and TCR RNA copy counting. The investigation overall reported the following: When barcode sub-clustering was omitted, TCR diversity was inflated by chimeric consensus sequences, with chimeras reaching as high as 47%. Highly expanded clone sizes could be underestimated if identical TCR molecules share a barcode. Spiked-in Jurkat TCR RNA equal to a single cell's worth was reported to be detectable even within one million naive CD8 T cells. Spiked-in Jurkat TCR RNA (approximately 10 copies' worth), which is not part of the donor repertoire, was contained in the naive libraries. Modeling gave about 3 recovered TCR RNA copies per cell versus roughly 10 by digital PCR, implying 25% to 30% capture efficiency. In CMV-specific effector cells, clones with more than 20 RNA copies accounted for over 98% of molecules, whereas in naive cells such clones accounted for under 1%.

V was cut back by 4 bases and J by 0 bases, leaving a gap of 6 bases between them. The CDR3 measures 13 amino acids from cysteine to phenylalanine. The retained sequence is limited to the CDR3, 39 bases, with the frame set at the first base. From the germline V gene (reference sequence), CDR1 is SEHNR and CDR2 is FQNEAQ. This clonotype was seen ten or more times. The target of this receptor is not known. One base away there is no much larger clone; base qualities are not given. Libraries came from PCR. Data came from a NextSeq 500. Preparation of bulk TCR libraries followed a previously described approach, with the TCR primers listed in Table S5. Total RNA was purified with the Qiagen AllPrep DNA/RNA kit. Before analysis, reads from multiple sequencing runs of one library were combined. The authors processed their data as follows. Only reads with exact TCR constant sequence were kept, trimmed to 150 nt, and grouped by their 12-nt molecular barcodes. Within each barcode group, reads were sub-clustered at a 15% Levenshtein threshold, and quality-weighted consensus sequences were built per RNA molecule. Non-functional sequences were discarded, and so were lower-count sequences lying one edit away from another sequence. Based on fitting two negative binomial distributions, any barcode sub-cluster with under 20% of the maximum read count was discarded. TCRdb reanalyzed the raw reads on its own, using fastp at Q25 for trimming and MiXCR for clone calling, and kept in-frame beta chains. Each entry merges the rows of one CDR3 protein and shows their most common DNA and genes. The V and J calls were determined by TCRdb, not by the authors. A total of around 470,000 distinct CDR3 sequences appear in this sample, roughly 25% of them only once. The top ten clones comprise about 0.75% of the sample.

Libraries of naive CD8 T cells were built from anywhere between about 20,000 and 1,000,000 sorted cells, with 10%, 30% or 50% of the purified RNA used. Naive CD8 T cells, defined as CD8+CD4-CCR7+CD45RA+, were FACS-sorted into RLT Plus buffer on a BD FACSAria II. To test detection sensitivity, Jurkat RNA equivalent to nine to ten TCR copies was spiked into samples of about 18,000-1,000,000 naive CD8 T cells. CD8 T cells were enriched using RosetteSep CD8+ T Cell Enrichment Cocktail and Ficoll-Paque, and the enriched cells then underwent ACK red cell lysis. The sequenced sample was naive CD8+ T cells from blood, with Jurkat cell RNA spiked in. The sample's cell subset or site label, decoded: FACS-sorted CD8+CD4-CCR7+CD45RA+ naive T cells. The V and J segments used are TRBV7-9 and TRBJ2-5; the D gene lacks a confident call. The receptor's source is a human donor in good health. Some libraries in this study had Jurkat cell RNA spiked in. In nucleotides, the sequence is TGTGCCAGCAGCTCAAGCTACCAAGAGACCCAGTACTTC. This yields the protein CASSSSYQETQYF.